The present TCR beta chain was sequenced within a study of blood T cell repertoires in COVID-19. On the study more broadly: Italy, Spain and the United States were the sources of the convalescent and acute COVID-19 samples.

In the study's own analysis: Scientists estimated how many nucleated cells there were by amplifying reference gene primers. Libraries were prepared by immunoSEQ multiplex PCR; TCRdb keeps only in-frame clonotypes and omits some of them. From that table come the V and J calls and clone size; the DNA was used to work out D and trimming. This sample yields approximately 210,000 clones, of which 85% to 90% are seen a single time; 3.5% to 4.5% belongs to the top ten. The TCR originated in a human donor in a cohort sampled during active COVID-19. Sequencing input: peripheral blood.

The DNA for the CDR3 is TGTGCTAGTGGTTTGGCGTTGAACACTGAAGCTTTCTTT. It translates to CASGLALNTEAFF. This sequence joins TRBV12-5 and TRBJ1-1; D gene unclear. The CDR3 length is 13 residues. V lost 1 base and J 0 bases, leaving 3 bases between the germline ends. Per the germline V gene, CDR1 is LGHNT and CDR2 is FRNRAP.